This T cell receptor (beta chain) was captured in a study of blood T cell repertoires in COVID-19. Study summary: T cells, B-cell-depleted T cells, or PBMCs provided the cDNA or gDNA that served as material.

The CDR3 runs to 14 residues. With V trimmed by 3 bases and J by 2 bases, 3 bases remained unmatched. CDR1 and CDR2 (germline): DFQATT, SNEGSKA (reference sequence). Assay used: immunoSEQ multiplex PCR; TCRdb lists only in-frame clones, some missing. This table holds some 240,000 clones, roughly 88% found once. The chain links TRBV20-1 to TRBJ1-4; the match to TRBD1 covers 7 bases. This sequence was found in a woman between 40 and 50 years old who had been exposed to COVID-19. Sample: PBMCs or T cells enriched from blood (not recorded which). Here the CDR3 DNA reads TGCAGTGCTAGTTTAGGGGGCACTAATGAAAAACTGTTTTTT. Translation: CSASLGGTNEKLFF.